A single T cell receptor (beta chain) is shown here with its context. Germline V lookup: CDR1 WSHSY, CDR2 SAAADI. This CDR3 region has 19 residues. After removal of 6 bases from V and 2 bases from J, the junction contained 15 bases not matched to a gene. The entry originates in a study of response to subunit inactivated influenza vaccine. One entry per CDR3 protein results from TCRdb running MiXCR on the RT-PCR reads. The sample lists 600,000 to 850,000 distinct CDR3 sequences; 12% to 15% were seen once. The source material was PBMCs from blood, sampled around 14 days before vaccination. V usage is TRBV10-2 and J usage is TRBJ2-6, with TRBD1 matching over 8 bases. The sequence was collected from a man aged 50-60 years who received an inactivated influenza vaccine. CDR3 residues: CASRDNLGQGLAGANVLTF. CDR3 coding DNA: TGCGCCAGCAGAGACAATCTCGGACAGGGATTGGCTGGGGCCAACGTCCTGACTTTC.